Listed below are T cell receptor beta chains from one sample, sequenced in a study of a mutant IDH1 vaccine in newly diagnosed glioma. The repertoire was sequenced with immunoSEQ multiplex PCR; TCRdb's copy has only in-frame clones and lacks some. Of 20,000 to 25,000 clones in the sample, roughly four fifths were seen once. Their target antigens are unknown. The starting material was PBMCs, obtained from a glioma patient whose treatment included an IDH1 peptide vaccine. These receptors were collected from a man aged 25 to 45 with glioma. Each CDR3 is given with its conserved first and last residue. A D gene is named only where the DNA matches it firmly. Only some rows state a clone size, as once, few, many or a class for expanded clones.

>few|TRBJ2-2|.|TRBV6-6
TGTGCCAGCTGGTATAGGGCTACCGGGGAGCTGTTTTTT
CASWYRATGELFF
>few|TRBJ1-2|.|TRBV2
TGTGCCAGCGACAGGCAAATTAACTATGGCTACACCTTC
CASDRQINYGYTF
>.|TRBJ1-2|.|TRBV4-1
TGCGCCAGCAGCCAATCATACGATGGCTACACCTTC
CASSQSYDGYTF
>.|TRBJ1-2|.|TRBV19
TGTGCCAGTACCCGGGGACCGATCTATGGCTACACCTTC
CASTRGPIYGYTF
>.|TRBJ1-2|TRBD1|TRBV19
TGTGCCAGCCGAGGGCCGACAGGGATCGGCTATGGCTACACCTTC
CASRGPTGIGYGYTF
>.|TRBJ2-7|.|TRBV30
TGTGCCTGGAGTGTCGGTAATTACGAGCAGTACTTC
CAWSVGNYEQYF
>once|TRBJ2-3|TRBD2|TRBV5-6
TGTGCCAGCAGCTTGGGGGCGACTAGCGGGAGTTTCACAGATACGCAGTATTTT
CASSLGATSGSFTDTQYF
>.|TRBJ1-2|.|TRBV5-1
TGCGCCAGCAGCTTTGGGGGAACGTCTGGCTACACCTTC
CASSFGGTSGYTF
>.|TRBJ1-1|.|TRBV9
TGTGCCAGCAGCGTAGCCCTTCAGGGTATCAACACTGAAGCTTTCTTT
CASSVALQGINTEAFF
>.|TRBJ1-5|TRBD1|TRBV5-8
TGTGCCAGCAGCTGGACTGGACAGGGGTCTCAGCCCCAGCATTTT
CASSWTGQGSQPQHF
>once|TRBJ2-5|TRBD2|TRBV5-1
TGCGCCAGCAGCTTGGCTGGGCTAGCGGGAGTGGGCGAGACCCAGTACTTC
CASSLAGLAGVGETQYF
>.|TRBJ2-7|.|TRBV2
TGTGCCAGCAGGCCACAGGGTTACGAGCAGTACTTC
CASRPQGYEQYF
>.|TRBJ2-3|.|TRBV7-8
TGTGCCAGCAGCCCAGCCGTTGACTGGCTGGGCACAGATACGCAGTATTTT
CASSPAVDWLGTDTQYF
>.|TRBJ2-3|TRBD2|TRBV7-6
TGTGCCAGCAGCCTGACCCGACGGGAGGGCTTCGGGTCAGATACGCAGTATTTT
CASSLTRREGFGSDTQYF
>.|TRBJ1-1|.|TRBV11-3
TGTGCCAGCAGCCCCAGCCGACGAGCTGAAGCTTTCTTT
CASSPSRRAEAFF
>.|TRBJ2-1|TRBD2|TRBV6-1
TGTGCCAGCCGTCTGTCGGGAGGGTACAATGAGCAGTTCTTC
CASRLSGGYNEQFF
>few|TRBJ1-1|TRBD1|TRBV7-6
TGTGCCAGCAGCCGACTACAGGGGGGGATGAACACTGAAGCTTTCTTT
CASSRLQGGMNTEAFF
>.|TRBJ2-2|.|TRBV19
TGTGCCAGTAGTATAGGTAACAGGGTAACCGGGGAGCTGTTTTTT
CASSIGNRVTGELFF
>.|TRBJ1-1|.|TRBV5-1
TGCGCCAGCAGCTTGGCCGCGTCGACAGCACTCATGAACACTGAAGCTTTCTTT
CASSLAASTALMNTEAFF
>.|TRBJ2-3|.|TRBV11-2
TGTGCCAGCAGCTTAGGGACAAGGTTGGGGCAGTATTTT
CASSLGTRLGQYF